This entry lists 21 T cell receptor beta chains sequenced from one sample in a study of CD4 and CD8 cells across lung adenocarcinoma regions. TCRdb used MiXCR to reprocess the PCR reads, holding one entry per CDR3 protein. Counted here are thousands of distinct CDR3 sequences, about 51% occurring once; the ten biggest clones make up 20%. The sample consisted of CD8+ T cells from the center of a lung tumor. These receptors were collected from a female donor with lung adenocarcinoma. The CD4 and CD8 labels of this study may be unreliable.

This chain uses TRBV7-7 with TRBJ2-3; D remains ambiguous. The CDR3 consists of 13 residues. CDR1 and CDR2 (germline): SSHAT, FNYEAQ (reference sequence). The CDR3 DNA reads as TGTGGTAGCACGTGCGGAGCACAAGAGACGCAGTATTTT. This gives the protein CGSTCGAQETQYF. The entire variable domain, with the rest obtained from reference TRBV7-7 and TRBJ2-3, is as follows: GAGVSQSPRYKVTKRGQDVTLRCDPISSHATLYWYQQALGQGPEFLTYFNYEAQPDKSGLPSDRFSAERPEGSISTLTIQRTEQRDSAMYRCGSTCGAQETQYFGPGTRLTVL.

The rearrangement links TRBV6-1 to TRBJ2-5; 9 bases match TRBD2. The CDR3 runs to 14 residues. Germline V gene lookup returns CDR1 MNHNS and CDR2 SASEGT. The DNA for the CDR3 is TGTGCGGGCAGCGGGGGGTGGGGCCAAGATACGCAGTACTTC. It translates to CAGSGGWGQDTQYF.

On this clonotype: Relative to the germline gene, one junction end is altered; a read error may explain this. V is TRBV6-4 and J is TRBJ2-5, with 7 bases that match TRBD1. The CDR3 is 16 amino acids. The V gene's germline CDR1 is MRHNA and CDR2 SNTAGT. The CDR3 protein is CASGARGGRPPDTQYF. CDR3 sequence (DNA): TGTGCCAGCGGGGCTAGAGGGGGCCGGCCGCCGGATACCCAGTACTTT.

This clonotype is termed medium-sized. The CDR3 protein is CASSMSGVASHEQFF. The CDR3 nucleotides read TGTGCCAGCAGTATGTCGGGGGTAGCGTCCCACGAGCAGTTCTTC. The chain is built from TRBV6-1 and TRBJ2-1, with a possible D match to TRBD2 (6 bases). The ends were cut back, 5 bases at V and 10 bases at J, with 21 bases in the middle. Per the germline V gene, CDR1 is MNHNS and CDR2 is SASEGT. This CDR3 has 15 residues.

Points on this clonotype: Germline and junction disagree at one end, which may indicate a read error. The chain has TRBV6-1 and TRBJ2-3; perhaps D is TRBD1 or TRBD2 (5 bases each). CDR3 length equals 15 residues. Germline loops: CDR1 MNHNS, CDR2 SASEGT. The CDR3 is CARSLAAGSTETQYF. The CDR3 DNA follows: TGTGCCAGGAGCCTCGCGGCAGGGAGCACAGAGACGCAGTATTTT.

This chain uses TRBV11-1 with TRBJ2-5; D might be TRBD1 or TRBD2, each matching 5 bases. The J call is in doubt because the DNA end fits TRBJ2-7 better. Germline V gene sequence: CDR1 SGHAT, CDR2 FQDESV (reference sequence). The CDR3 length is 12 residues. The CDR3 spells CASSFRDHEQYF. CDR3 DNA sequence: TGTGCCAGCAGCTTTCGGGACCACGAGCAGTACTTC.

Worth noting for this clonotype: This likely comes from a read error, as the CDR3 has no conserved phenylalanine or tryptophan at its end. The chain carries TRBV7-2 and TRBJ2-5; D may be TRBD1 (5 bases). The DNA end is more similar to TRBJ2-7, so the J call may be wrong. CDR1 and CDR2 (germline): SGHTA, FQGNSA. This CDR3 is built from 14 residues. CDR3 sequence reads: CASSERTPSREQYL. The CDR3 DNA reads TGTGCCAGCAGCGAACGGACACCCTCTCGCGAGCAGTACCTC.

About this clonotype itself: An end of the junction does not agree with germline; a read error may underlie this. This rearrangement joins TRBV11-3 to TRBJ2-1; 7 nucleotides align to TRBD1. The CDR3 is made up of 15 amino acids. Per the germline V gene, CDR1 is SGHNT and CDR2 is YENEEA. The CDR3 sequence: CAGGLGGRDPDTQYF. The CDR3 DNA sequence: TGTGCCGGCGGCTTAGGGGGCCGGGACCCAGATACGCAGTATTTC. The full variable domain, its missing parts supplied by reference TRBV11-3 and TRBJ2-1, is EAGVVQSPRYKIIEKKQPVAFWCNPISGHNTLYWYLQNLGQGPELLIRYENEEAVDDSQLPKDRFSAERLKGVDSTLKIQPAELGDSAVYLCAGGLGGRDPDTQYFGPGTRLTVL.

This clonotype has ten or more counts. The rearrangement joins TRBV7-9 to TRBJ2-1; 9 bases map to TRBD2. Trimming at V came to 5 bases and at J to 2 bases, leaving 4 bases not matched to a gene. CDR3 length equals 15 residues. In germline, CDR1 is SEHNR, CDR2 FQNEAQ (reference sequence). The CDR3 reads CASSQGTSPYNEQFF. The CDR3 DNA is TGTGCCAGCAGCCAAGGGACTAGCCCCTACAATGAGCAGTTCTTC.

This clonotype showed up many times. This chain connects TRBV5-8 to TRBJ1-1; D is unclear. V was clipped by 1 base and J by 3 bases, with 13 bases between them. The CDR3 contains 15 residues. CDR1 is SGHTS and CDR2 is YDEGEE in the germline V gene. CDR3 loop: CASSLLGMEDTEAFF. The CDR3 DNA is TGTGCCAGCAGCTTGCTGGGTATGGAGGACACTGAAGCTTTCTTT.

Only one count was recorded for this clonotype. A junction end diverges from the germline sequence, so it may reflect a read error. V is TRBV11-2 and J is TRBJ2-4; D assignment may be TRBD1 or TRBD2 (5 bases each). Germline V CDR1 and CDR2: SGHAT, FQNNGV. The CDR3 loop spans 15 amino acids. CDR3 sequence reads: CASGLGVGAKNTQYF. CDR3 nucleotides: TGTGCCAGCGGCTTGGGGGTGGGAGCCAAAAATACGCAGTACTTC.

Here the CDR3 reads CASSLGAGGRLITDTQYF. The CDR3 DNA sequence: TGTGCCAGCAGCTTAGGGGCGGGAGGGCGTCTGATCACAGATACGCAGTATTTT. The chain is built from TRBV11-3 and TRBJ2-4; TRBD2 matches at 9 bases. The DNA matches TRBJ2-3 better at its end, which makes the J call doubtful. In germline, CDR1 is SGHNT, CDR2 YENEEA. This CDR3 comprises 18 residues.

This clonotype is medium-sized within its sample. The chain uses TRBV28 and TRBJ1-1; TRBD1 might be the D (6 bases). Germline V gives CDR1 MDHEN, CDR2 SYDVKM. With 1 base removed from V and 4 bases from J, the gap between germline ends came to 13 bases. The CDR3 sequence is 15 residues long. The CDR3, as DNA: TGTGCCAGCAGTTTATACGACATAGGGGGCACTGAAGCTTTCTTT. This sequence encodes CASSLYDIGGTEAFF.

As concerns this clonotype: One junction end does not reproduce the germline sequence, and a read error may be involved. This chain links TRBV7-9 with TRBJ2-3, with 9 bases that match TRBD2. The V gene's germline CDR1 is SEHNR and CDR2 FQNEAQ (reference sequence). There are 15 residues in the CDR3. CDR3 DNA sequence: TGTGCCAGCAGCTTGACTAGCGGTTCCAAAGATACGCAGTATTTC. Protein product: CASSLTSGSKDTQYF.

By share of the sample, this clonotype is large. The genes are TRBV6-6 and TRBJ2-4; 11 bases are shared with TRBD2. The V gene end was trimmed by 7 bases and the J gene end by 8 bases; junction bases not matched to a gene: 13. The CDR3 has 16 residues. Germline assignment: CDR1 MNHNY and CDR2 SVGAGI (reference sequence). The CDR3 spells CASTLSGSGGADIQYF. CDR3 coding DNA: TGTGCCAGCACCCTCTCGGGTAGCGGGGGGGCTGACATTCAGTACTTC.

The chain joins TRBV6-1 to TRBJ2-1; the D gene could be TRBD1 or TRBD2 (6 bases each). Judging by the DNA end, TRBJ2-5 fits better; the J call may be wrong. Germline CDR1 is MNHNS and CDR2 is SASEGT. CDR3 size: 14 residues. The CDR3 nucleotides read TGTGCCAGCAACGGGGGCCGTGCCCAAGAGACCCAGTACTTC. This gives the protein CASNGGRAQETQYF.

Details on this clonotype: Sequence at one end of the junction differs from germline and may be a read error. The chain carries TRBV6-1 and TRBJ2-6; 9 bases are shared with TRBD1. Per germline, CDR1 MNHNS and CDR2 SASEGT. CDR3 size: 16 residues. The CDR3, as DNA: TGTGCCAGCAGCGAGTTACAGGGGGCGGGCTCCAACGTCCAGAACTTC. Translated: CASSELQGAGSNVQNF.

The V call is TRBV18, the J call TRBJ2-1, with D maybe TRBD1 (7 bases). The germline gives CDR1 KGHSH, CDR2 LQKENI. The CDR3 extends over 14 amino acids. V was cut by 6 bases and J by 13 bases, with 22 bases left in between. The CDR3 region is CASSLWTGGETQFF. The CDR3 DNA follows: TGTGCCAGCTCCCTTTGGACAGGAGGGGAGACCCAGTTCTTC. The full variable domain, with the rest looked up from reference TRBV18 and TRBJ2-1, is NAGVMQNPRHLVRRRGQEARLRCSPMKGHSHVYWYRQLPEEGLKFMVYLQKENIIDESGMPKERFSAEFPKEGPSILRIQQVVRGDSAAYFCASSLWTGGETQFFGPGTRLTVL.

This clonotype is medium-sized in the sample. Here the CDR3 reads CASSWTSSYNEQFF. CDR3 nucleotides: TGTGCCAGCAGCTGGACTAGCTCCTACAATGAGCAGTTCTTC. This chain connects TRBV11-1 to TRBJ2-1; 7 bases align to TRBD2. Germline values: CDR1 SGHAT, CDR2 FQDESV (reference sequence). J gave up 0 bases and V 4 bases, and 0 bases lay outside the gene matches. This CDR3 has 14 residues. Full variable domain (outside the CDR3, taken from reference TRBV11-1 and TRBJ2-1): EAEVAQSPRYKITEKSQAVAFWCDPISGHATLYWYRQILGQGPELLVQFQDESVVDDSQLPKDRFSAERLKGVDSTLKIQPAELGDSAMYLCASSWTSSYNEQFFGPGTRLTVL.

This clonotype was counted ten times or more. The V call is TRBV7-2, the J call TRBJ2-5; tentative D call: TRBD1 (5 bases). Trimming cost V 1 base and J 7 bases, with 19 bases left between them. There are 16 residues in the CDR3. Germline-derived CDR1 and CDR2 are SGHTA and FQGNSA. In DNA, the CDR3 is TGTGCCAGCAGCTTAGATGTTGAGCAGGGTGAGAGGACCCAGTACTTC. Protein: CASSLDVEQGERTQYF.

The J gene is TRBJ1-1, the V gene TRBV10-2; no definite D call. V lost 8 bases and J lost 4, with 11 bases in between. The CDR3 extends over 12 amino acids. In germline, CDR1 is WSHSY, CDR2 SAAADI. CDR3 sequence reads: CASGRRGTEAFF. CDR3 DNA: TGCGCCAGCGGGCGGAGAGGCACTGAAGCTTTCTTT.